Included here is one T cell receptor beta chain sequence, with context. The data originate from a study of blood T cell repertoires in COVID-19. Overall study: Sites across the United States, Italy and Spain contributed samples from acute and convalescent COVID-19.

Participant reports of clinical history set cohort assignment. From germline, CDR1 is LGHNA and CDR2 YNFKEQ. The CDR3 spans 15 residues. V lost 0 bases, J lost 0 bases, and 7 bases lay in between. Per the study methods: Amplification from reference gene primers served as the basis for estimated nucleated cell counts. Measured with immunoSEQ multiplex PCR; TCRdb has only the in-frame clones, and not every one. V, J and clone size were drawn from that table, and D and trimming were deduced from the DNA. Of 180,000 or so clones in the sample, approximately 82% were seen once. The receptor comes from a man aged 50-60 years who had recovered from COVID-19. V and J are TRBV4-2 and TRBJ2-3; weak D call: TRBD1 (5 bases). The sample comprised PBMCs or T cells enriched from blood (not recorded which). The DNA of the CDR3 is TGTGCCAGCAGCCAAGAAAGACAGAGCACAGATACGCAGTATTTT. This encodes CASSQERQSTDTQYF.